This TCR beta chain came from a study of blood T cell repertoires in COVID-19. Germline V gene data show CDR1 as SGHNT and CDR2 as YYREEE (reference sequence). The length of the CDR3 is 15 residues. With 4 bases removed from V and 3 bases from J, the gap between germline ends came to 16 bases. Under the authors' procedure: Quantification of nucleated cells was approximated via reference gene primer amplification. Some clones are missing from TCRdb's copy, which holds only in-frame ones; the method was immunoSEQ multiplex PCR. V, J and clone size derive from that table, while D and trimming were established from the DNA sequence. The sample lists fewer than 200,000 clones, 85% seen once, with 3.3% in the top ten.

This receptor was obtained from a human donor with acute or convalescent COVID-19. The donor label of this sample is uncertain. The sequencing sample was made of peripheral blood. J is TRBJ1-1 and V is TRBV5-4; weak D call: TRBD1 (5 bases). DNA for the CDR3: TGTGCCAGCAGCCCGGGGGGTCGATCGGACACTGAAGCTTTCTTT. Encoded protein: CASSPGGRSDTEAFF.